The 9 T cell receptor beta chains given below trace back to one sample, sequenced in a study of identical twins. TCRdb re-analysed the 5' RACE reads in MiXCR, keeping a single row per CDR3 protein. The data hold 700,000 to 950,000 distinct CDR3 sequences, with 9% to 15% observed a single time. These data were also filed under a second study, of yellow fever vaccine responses in identical twins.

Sequencing was done on a sample of PBMCs. These TCRs come from a young woman in good health.

This clonotype was detected ten times or more. V is TRBV5-5 and J is TRBJ2-2; 7 nucleotides match TRBD1. Trimming at V came to 4 bases and at J to 1 base, leaving 4 bases not matched to a gene. Germline CDR1 SGHKS, CDR2 YYEKEE (reference sequence). CDR3 length: 15 amino acids. CDR3 in amino acids: CASSVGQMNTGELFF. The CDR3 DNA follows: TGTGCCAGCAGCGTGGGACAGATGAACACCGGGGAGCTGTTTTTT.

This clonotype was found a few times. The rearrangement links TRBV27 to TRBJ2-7, with 9 bases aligning to TRBD1. The length of the CDR3 is 15 residues. V lost 3 bases to trimming and J lost 5 bases; unmatched junction nucleotides: 8. The germline V gene has CDR1 MNHEY and CDR2 SMNVEV (reference sequence). The CDR3 coding sequence is TGTGCCAGCAGTTTTAAGGGGACAGGGTGGGACGAGCAGTACTTC. Its protein is CASSFKGTGWDEQYF.

Only a few counts were recorded for this clonotype. V is TRBV5-1 and J is TRBJ2-7; 11 bases agree with TRBD2. V lost 4 bases to trimming and J lost 3 bases; unmatched junction nucleotides: 9. The germline gives CDR1 SGHRS, CDR2 YFSETQ. The CDR3 is made up of 16 amino acids. This chain's CDR3 is CASSPGTSGTRYEQYF. The CDR3 nucleotides are TGCGCCAGCAGCCCTGGGACTAGCGGAACCCGCTACGAGCAGTACTTC.

Here the CDR3 reads CASSLLTGGIDEQYF. CDR3 nucleotide sequence: TGTGCCAGCAGTCTGTTGACAGGGGGCATCGACGAGCAGTACTTC. The V call is TRBV28, the J call TRBJ2-7; 10 bases line up with TRBD1. The CDR3 is 15 residues long. Trimming took 5 bases from V and 5 from J; bases not matched to a gene: 9. Germline V gives CDR1 MDHEN, CDR2 SYDVKM.

A few counts support this clonotype. V gene TRBV12-3 or TRBV12-4 combines with J gene TRBJ2-5; D remains ambiguous. V lost 3 bases and J 2 bases, leaving 10 bases between the germline ends. This CDR3 comprises 14 residues. As DNA, the CDR3 is TGTGCCAGCAGTTTCCCGGGCTTACAAGAGACCCAGTACTTC. Translation gives CASSFPGLQETQYF.

The sample holds a few counts of this clonotype. The junction shows a germline mismatch at one end, possibly a read error. The V gene is TRBV20-1, the J gene TRBJ1-1; D not resolved. This CDR3 comprises 13 residues. Germline V CDR1 and CDR2: DFQATT, SNEGSKA (reference sequence). The CDR3 nucleotides are TGCAGTCCTCAAAATCCCAAGAACGCTGAAGCTTTCTTT. Its protein is CSPQNPKNAEAFF.

This clonotype was seen a single time. The chain couples TRBV28 to TRBJ2-7; D call uncertain. V dropped 5 bases and J dropped 0 bases, with 11 bases sitting between them. The CDR3 has 14 amino acids. Germline CDR1 and CDR2: MDHEN and SYDVKM. Written as DNA, the CDR3 is TGTGCCAGCAGTCTGACCCAGAGCTCCTACGAGCAGTACGTC. It is translated as CASSLTQSSYEQYV.

This clonotype was seen a handful of times. At one end, the junction sequence differs from germline, possibly due to a read error. The gene calls are TRBV12-3 or TRBV12-4 and TRBJ2-1, with D tentatively TRBD1 or TRBD2 (6 bases each). This CDR3 contains 12 residues. CDR3 region: CASRLGGIEQFF. The CDR3 bases are TGTGCCAGCAGATTAGGGGGGATTGAGCAGTTCTTC.

The chain carries TRBV3-1 and TRBJ2-7; D may match TRBD1 or TRBD2 (5 bases each). Trimming removed 4 bases at V and 2 bases at J, with 9 bases between. In germline, CDR1 is LGHDT, CDR2 YNNKEL (reference sequence). The CDR3 has 13 residues. CDR3 region: CASSPGTTYEQYV. CDR3 sequence (DNA): TGTGCCAGCAGCCCCGGGACGACCTACGAGCAGTACGTC.